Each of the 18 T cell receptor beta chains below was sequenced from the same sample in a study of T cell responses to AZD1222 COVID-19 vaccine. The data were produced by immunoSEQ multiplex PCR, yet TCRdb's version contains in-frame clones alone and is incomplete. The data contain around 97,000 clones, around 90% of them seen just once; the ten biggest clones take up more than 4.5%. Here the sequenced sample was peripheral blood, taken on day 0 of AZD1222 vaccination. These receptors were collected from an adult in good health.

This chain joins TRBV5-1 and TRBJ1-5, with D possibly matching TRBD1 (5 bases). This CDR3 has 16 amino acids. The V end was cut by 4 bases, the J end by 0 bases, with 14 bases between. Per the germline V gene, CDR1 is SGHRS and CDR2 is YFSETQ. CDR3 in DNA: TGCGCCAGCAGCCCCGGGGACGGAAATAGCAATCAGCCCCAGCATTTT. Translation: CASSPGDGNSNQPQHF.

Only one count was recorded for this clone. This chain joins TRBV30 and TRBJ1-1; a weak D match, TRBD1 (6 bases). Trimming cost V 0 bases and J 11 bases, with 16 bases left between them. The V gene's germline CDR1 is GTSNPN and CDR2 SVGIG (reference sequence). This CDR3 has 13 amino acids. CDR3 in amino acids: CAWSVLSQGSAFF. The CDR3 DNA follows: TGTGCCTGGAGTGTACTCAGTCAGGGGAGCGCTTTCTTT.

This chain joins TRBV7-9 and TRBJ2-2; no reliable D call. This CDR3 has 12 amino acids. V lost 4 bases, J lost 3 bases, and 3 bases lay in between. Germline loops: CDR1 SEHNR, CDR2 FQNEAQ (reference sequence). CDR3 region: CASSWDTGELFF. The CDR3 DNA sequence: TGTGCCAGCAGCTGGGACACCGGGGAGCTGTTTTTT.

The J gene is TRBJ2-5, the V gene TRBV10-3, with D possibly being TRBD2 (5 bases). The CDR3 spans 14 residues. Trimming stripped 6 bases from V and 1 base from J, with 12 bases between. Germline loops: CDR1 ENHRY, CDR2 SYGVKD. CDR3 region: CAIRNPLVQETQYF. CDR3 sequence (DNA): TGTGCCATCAGAAACCCACTAGTCCAAGAGACCCAGTACTTC.

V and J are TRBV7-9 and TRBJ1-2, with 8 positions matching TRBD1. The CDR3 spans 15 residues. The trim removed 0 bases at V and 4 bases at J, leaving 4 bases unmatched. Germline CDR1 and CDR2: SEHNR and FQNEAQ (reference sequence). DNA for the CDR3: TGTGCCAGCAGCTTAGCGGGACAGGCCTTCTATGGCTACACCTTC. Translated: CASSLAGQAFYGYTF.

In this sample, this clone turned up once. The CDR3 bases are TGCGCCAGCAGCCAAGATCGAGGTCAGCCCCAGCATTTT. Amino acid sequence: CASSQDRGQPQHF. J is TRBJ1-5 and V is TRBV4-3; D call uncertain. The CDR3 runs to 13 residues. The V and J ends lost 0 bases and 6 bases respectively, with 6 bases between them. Per the germline V gene, CDR1 is LGHNA and CDR2 is YSLEER.

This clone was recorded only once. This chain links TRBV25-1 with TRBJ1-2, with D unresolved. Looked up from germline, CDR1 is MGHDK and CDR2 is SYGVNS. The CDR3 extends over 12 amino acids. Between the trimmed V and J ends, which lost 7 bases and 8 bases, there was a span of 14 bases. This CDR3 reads CASTAHDRGYTF. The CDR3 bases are TGTGCCAGCACAGCCCACGATAGGGGCTACACCTTC.

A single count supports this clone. CDR3 sequence (DNA): TGCGCCAGCAGCTTCACAGGGGAGGAGACAAAACTGTTTTTT. Residues: CASSFTGEETKLFF. The chain is built from TRBV5-1 and TRBJ1-4; 7 nucleotides match TRBD1. Germline CDR1 SGHRS, CDR2 YFSETQ. The CDR3 loop spans 14 amino acids. After removal of 2 bases from V and 10 bases from J, the junction contained 8 bases not matched to a gene.

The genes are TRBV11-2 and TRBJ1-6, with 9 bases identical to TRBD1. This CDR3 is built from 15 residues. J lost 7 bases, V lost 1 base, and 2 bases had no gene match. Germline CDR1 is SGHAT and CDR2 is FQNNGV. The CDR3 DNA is TGTGCCAGCAGCTTAGCCGGGACAGGGAATTCACCCCTCCACTTT. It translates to CASSLAGTGNSPLHF.

The CDR3 DNA follows: TGTGCCTTCGCGGGCAGATCGGGTTCACCCCTCCACTTT. This gives the protein CAFAGRSGSPLHF. The chain employs TRBV30 and TRBJ1-6; D unclear. The CDR3 extends over 13 amino acids. Germline V lookup: CDR1 GTSNPN, CDR2 SVGIG (reference sequence). V dropped 7 bases and J dropped 9 bases, with 16 bases sitting between them.

CDR3 protein: CSVEGQGNQPQHF. The CDR3 DNA reads as TGCAGCGTTGAAGGACAGGGAAATCAGCCCCAGCATTTT. This chain links TRBV29-1 with TRBJ1-5, with TRBD1 matching over 7 bases. CDR1 is SQVTM and CDR2 is ANQGSEA in the germline V gene. The CDR3 consists of 13 residues. Unmatched junction bases numbered 1, after V lost 1 base and J lost 4 bases.

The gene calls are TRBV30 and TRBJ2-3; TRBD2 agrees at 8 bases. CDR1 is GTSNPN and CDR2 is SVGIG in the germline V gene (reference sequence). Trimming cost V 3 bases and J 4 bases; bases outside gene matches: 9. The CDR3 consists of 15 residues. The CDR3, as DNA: TGTGCCTGGAGACATAGCGGGATGAGCTCAGATACGCAGTATTTT. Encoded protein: CAWRHSGMSSDTQYF.

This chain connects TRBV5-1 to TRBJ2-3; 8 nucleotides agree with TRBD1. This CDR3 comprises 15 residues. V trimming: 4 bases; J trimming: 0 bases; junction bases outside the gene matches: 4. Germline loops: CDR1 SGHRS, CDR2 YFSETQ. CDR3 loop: CASSHWDRSTDTQYF. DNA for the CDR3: TGCGCCAGCAGCCATTGGGACAGGAGCACAGATACGCAGTATTTT.

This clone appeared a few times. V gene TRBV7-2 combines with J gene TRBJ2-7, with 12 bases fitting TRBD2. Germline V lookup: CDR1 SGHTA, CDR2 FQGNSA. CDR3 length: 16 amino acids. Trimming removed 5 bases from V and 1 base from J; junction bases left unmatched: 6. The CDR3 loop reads CASSAGLAGSSYEQYF. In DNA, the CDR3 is TGTGCCAGCAGCGCCGGACTAGCGGGATCATCCTACGAGCAGTACTTC.

The CDR3 sequence is CASSLAGQGAGDTQYF. The CDR3, as DNA: TGCGCCAGCAGCTTGGCGGGACAGGGGGCGGGAGATACGCAGTATTTT. The J gene is TRBJ2-3, the V gene TRBV5-1, with 12 bases matching TRBD1. V lost 0 bases and J lost 5; bases outside the gene matches: 4. Germline V gene sequence: CDR1 SGHRS, CDR2 YFSETQ. The CDR3 has 16 amino acids.

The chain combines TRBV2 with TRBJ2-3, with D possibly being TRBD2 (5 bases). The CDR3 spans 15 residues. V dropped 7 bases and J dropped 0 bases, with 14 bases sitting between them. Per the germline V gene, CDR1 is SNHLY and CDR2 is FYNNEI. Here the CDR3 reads CASIPDLASTDTQYF. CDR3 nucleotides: TGTGCCAGCATACCGGACTTGGCTAGCACAGATACGCAGTATTTT.

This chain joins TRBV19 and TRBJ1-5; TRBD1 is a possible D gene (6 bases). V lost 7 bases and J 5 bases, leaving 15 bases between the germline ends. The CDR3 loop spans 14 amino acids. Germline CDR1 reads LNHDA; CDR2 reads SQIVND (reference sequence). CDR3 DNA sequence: TGTGCCAGTATGGAGGGGGGGGGCGATCAGCCCCAGCATTTT. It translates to CASMEGGGDQPQHF.

For the CDR3, the DNA is TGCGCCAGCAGTCGGGAGAGGAACACTGAAGCTTTCTTT. It is translated as CASSRERNTEAFF. V and J are TRBV5-1 and TRBJ1-1; D unclear. CDR1 is SGHRS and CDR2 is YFSETQ in the germline V gene. The germline V and J ends were trimmed by 5 bases and 1 base, with 9 bases remaining between them. The length of the CDR3 is 13 residues.